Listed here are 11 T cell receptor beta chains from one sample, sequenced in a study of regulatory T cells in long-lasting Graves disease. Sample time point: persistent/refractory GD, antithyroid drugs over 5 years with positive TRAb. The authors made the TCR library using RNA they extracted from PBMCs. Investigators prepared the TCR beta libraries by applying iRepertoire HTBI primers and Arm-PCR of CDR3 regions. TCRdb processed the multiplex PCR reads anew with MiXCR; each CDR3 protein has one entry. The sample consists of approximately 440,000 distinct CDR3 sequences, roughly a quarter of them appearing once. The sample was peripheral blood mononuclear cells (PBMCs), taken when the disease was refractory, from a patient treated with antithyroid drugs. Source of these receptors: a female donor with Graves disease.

CDR3 sequence reads: CASSPCRQRFYMNTEAFF. CDR3 bases: TGTGCCAGCAGCCCGTGCAGACAGCGGTTCTACATGAACACTGAAGCTTTCTTT. The chain carries TRBV9 and TRBJ1-1; a possible D gene is TRBD1 (5 bases). The CDR3 sequence is 18 residues long. Germline CDR1 SGDLS, CDR2 YYNGEE. V was pared by 4 bases and J by 0 bases, with 22 bases between.

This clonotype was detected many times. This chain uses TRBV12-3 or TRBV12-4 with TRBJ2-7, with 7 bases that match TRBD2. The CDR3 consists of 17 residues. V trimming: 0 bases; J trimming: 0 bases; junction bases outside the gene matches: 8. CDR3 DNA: TGTGCCAGCAGTTTAGCGGGGGGGACGGCAAGCTCCTACGAGCAGTACTTC. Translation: CASSLAGGTASSYEQYF.

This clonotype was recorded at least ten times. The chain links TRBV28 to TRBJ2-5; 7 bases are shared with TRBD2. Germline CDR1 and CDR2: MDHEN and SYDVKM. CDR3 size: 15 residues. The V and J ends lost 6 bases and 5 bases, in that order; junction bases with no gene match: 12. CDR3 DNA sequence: TGTGCCAGCAGACCTAGCGGCAAAGGGATGGAGACCCAGTACTTC. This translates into CASRPSGKGMETQYF.

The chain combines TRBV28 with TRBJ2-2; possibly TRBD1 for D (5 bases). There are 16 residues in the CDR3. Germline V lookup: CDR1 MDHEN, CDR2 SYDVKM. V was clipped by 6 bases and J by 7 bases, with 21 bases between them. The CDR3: CASRKDHRGDGGELFF. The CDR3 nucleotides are TGTGCCAGCAGAAAGGACCATAGGGGTGACGGCGGGGAGCTGTTTTTT.

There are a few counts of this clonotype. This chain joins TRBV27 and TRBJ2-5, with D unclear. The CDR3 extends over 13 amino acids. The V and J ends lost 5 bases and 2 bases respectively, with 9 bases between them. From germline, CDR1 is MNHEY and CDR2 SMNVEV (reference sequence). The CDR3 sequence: CASSLREQETQYF. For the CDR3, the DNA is TGTGCCAGCAGTCTCCGTGAGCAAGAGACCCAGTACTTC.

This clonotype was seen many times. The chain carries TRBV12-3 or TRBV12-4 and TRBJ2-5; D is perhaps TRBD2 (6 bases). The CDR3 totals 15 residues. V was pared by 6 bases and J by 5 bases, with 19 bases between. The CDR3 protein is CASRPGLLDSETQYF. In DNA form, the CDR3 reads TGTGCCAGCAGACCGGGACTCCTAGATAGTGAGACCCAGTACTTC.

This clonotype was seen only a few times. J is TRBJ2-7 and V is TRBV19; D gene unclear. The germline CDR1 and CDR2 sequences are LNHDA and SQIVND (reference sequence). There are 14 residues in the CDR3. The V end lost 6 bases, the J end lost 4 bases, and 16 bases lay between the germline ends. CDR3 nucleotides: TGTGCCAGTAGCGAAAGACGGCGAGCATACGAGCAGTACTTC. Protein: CASSERRRAYEQYF.

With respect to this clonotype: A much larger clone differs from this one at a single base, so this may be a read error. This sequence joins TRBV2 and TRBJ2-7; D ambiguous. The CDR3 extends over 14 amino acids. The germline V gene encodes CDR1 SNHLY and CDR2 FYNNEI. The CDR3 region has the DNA TGTGCCAGCGGTGAAGCGACACACTCCTACGAGCAGTACTTC. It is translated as CASGEATHSYEQYF.

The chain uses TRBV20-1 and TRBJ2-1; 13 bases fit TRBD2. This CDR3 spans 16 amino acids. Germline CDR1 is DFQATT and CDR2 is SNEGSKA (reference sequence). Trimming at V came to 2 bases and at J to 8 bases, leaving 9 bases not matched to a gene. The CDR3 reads CSARPQLAGGLHEQFF. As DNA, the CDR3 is TGCAGTGCTAGACCTCAACTAGCGGGAGGGCTCCATGAGCAGTTCTTC.

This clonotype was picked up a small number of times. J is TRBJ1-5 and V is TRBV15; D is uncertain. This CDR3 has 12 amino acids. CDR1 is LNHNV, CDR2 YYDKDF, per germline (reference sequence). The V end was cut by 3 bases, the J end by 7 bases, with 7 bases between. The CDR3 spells CATSRGGQPQHF. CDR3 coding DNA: TGTGCCACCAGCAGGGGTGGACAGCCCCAGCATTTT.

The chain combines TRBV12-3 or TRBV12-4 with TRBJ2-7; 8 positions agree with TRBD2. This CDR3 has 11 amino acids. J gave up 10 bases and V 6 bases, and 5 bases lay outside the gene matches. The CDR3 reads CASSKGTSQYF. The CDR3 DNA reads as TGTGCCAGCAGCAAGGGGACTAGTCAGTACTTC.